This TCR beta chain was identified during a study of response to subunit inactivated influenza vaccine. Concerning this clonotype: Its cognate antigen is unknown.

TCRdb reprocessed the RT-PCR reads with MiXCR, giving one entry per CDR3 protein. The sample holds 710,000 or so distinct CDR3 sequences; about 15% are singletons and the top ten take around a tenth. Trimming took 6 bases from V and 8 from J; bases not matched to a gene: 7. Germline V gives CDR1 DFQATT, CDR2 SNEGSKA (reference sequence). There are 14 residues in the CDR3. Study-level results: Authors suggested few new T cells are recruited by each seasonal influenza vaccination.

The material was PBMCs from blood, obtained about 11 days after vaccination. V usage is TRBV20-1 and J usage is TRBJ2-1; 13 nucleotides align to TRBD2. This receptor was obtained from a man between 50 and 59 years old who received an inactivated influenza vaccine. CDR3 in amino acids: CSARTSGRSHEQFF. In DNA, the CDR3 is TGCAGTGCGCGGACTAGCGGGAGATCGCATGAGCAGTTCTTC.